These 28 T cell receptor beta chains were sequenced from one sample in a study of control samples from healthy donors and cancer patients. Sequenced by immunoSEQ multiplex PCR; TCRdb stores in-frame clones only, minus some. Among some 140,000 clones listed, approximately 96% were seen once. Sequenced: blood. The source is a man aged 40-50 years in good health.

V is TRBV4-1 and J is TRBJ2-3; TRBD2 agrees at 11 bases. This CDR3 region has 20 residues. With 2 bases clipped from V and 3 bases from J, the junction kept 16 bases outside the gene matches. In germline, CDR1 is MGHRA, CDR2 YSYEKL. The CDR3 DNA follows: TGCGCCAGCAGCCAAATTCTAGCGGGGGGACAAAAGGGCACAACAGATACGCAGTATTTT. Amino acid sequence: CASSQILAGGQKGTTDTQYF.

The chain joins TRBV6-2 or TRBV6-3 to TRBJ2-5; 8 bases agree with TRBD2. The CDR3 runs to 14 residues. Germline CDR1 is MNHEY and CDR2 is SVGEGT. Unmatched junction bases numbered 3, after V lost 4 bases and J lost 2 bases. The CDR3 region has the DNA TGTGCCAGCAGTTGGACTAGCTCGCAAGAGACCCAGTACTTC. Encoded protein: CASSWTSSQETQYF.

V is TRBV18 and J is TRBJ1-1; D may be TRBD1 (6 bases). The CDR3 covers 14 residues. Trimming removed 6 bases from V and 3 bases from J, with 14 bases in between. CDR1 KGHSH and CDR2 LQKENI come from the germline V gene. CDR3 sequence: CASSPQGGDTEAFF. In nucleotides, the CDR3 is TGTGCCAGCTCTCCCCAAGGGGGGGACACTGAAGCTTTCTTT.

This clone turned up a few times. The V call is TRBV10-1, the J call TRBJ1-1; 11 bases map to TRBD1. CDR1 WNHNN and CDR2 SYGVQD come from the germline V gene (reference sequence). The trim removed 4 bases at V and 5 bases at J, leaving 6 bases unmatched. The CDR3 spans 15 residues. CDR3 bases: TGCGCCAGCAGTGCCGGGACAGGGGGGAAAACTGAAGCTTTCTTT. This gives the protein CASSAGTGGKTEAFF.

The rearrangement joins TRBV5-5 to TRBJ1-6; no clear D. CDR1 is SGHKS, CDR2 YYEKEE, per germline (reference sequence). Trimming left V 0 bases short and J 7 bases short, with 5 bases between. This CDR3 has 13 amino acids. The CDR3 sequence: CASSLAGNSPLHF. CDR3 nucleotides: TGTGCCAGCAGCTTGGCGGGAAATTCACCCCTCCACTTT.

This chain links TRBV6-6 with TRBJ1-4; 7 nucleotides align to TRBD1. Germline V gives CDR1 MNHNY, CDR2 SVGAGI (reference sequence). J was trimmed by 7 bases and V by 2 bases; bases with no gene match: 4. The CDR3 has 14 residues. Written as DNA, the CDR3 is TGTGCCAGCAGTTACAGGGGGCAGGGTGAAAAACTGTTTTTT. Translation: CASSYRGQGEKLFF.

This chain uses TRBV2 with TRBJ1-4; no firm D call. Germline loops: CDR1 SNHLY, CDR2 FYNNEI. CDR3 length equals 16 residues. V was pared by 5 bases and J by 0 bases, with 13 bases between. The CDR3: CASSKSPGATNEKLFF. Here the CDR3 DNA reads TGTGCCAGCAGTAAGAGCCCCGGCGCAACTAATGAAAAACTGTTTTTT. Using reference TRBV2 and TRBJ1-4 for the parts outside the CDR3, the full variable domain is EPEVTQTPSHQVTQMGQEVILRCVPISNHLYFYWYRQILGQKVEFLVSFYNNEISEKSEIFDDQFSVERPDGSNFTLKIRSTKLEDSAMYFCASSKSPGATNEKLFFGSGTQLSVL.

The J gene is TRBJ2-4, the V gene TRBV5-5; TRBD1 might be the D (6 bases). Germline V lookup: CDR1 SGHKS, CDR2 YYEKEE (reference sequence). The CDR3 is 15 residues long. V was pared by 4 bases and J by 6 bases, with 17 bases between. The DNA for the CDR3 is TGTGCCAGCAGCCTGGAGTGGACAGCTCGAAACATTCAGTACTTC. Translating gives CASSLEWTARNIQYF. The complete variable domain, with remaining parts taken from reference TRBV5-5 and TRBJ2-4, reads DAGVTQSPTHLIKTRGQQVTLRCSPISGHKSVSWYQQVLGQGPQFIFQYYEKEERGRGNFPDRFSARQFPNYSSELNVNALLLGDSALYLCASSLEWTARNIQYFGAGTRLSVL.

The chain couples TRBV24-1 to TRBJ1-5, with D perhaps TRBD1 (6 bases). Trimming removed 5 bases from V and 2 bases from J, with 15 bases in between. The CDR3 runs to 16 residues. CDR1 and CDR2 (germline): KGHDR, SFDVKD. In nucleotides, the CDR3 is TGTGCCACCAGTGGCCTACAGGGAATGCGCAATCAGCCCCAGCATTTT. Encoded protein: CATSGLQGMRNQPQHF.

The rearrangement joins TRBV21-1 to TRBJ2-3; whether TRBD2, the table's D call, matches the DNA was not checked. TRBV21-1 is a listed pseudogene. There are 15 residues in the CDR3. DNA of the CDR3: TGTGCCAGCAGCAAGCCCAGCGGTGACACAGATACGCAGTATTTT. This gives the protein CASSKPSGDTDTQYF.

The gene calls are TRBV15 and TRBJ1-1; a weak D match, TRBD1 (6 bases). The CDR3 has 15 residues. The V gene lost 1 base and the J gene lost 3 bases, with 12 bases spanning the gap. Germline V gene lookup returns CDR1 LNHNV and CDR2 YYDKDF (reference sequence). The CDR3 here is CATSRGRQAHTEAFF. The CDR3 coding sequence is TGTGCCACCAGCAGAGGAAGACAGGCGCACACTGAAGCTTTCTTT.

The chain carries TRBV19 and TRBJ1-2; possible D gene TRBD1, 5 bases. Per the germline V gene, CDR1 is LNHDA and CDR2 is SQIVND (reference sequence). This CDR3 is built from 13 residues. V lost 0 bases and J lost 8, with 10 bases in between. In DNA form, the CDR3 reads TGTGCCAGTAGTATAGATCTAGGGGACGGCTACACCTTC. Protein sequence: CASSIDLGDGYTF.

The rearrangement uses TRBV28 and TRBJ1-2; no clear D gene. The CDR3 sequence is 16 residues long. Trimming shortened V by 7 bases and J by 4 bases, and 22 bases separated the two germline ends. Germline-derived CDR1 and CDR2 are MDHEN and SYDVKM. CDR3 nucleotides: TGTGCCAGCAAGAGGGTACCCCTGGGGAGAGGCTATGGCTACACCTTC. This sequence encodes CASKRVPLGRGYGYTF.

V is TRBV30 and J is TRBJ2-3, with 7 positions matching TRBD2. The CDR3 runs 15 residues. Germline V gene data show CDR1 as GTSNPN and CDR2 as SVGIG (reference sequence). The V gene end was trimmed by 0 bases and the J gene end by 5 bases; junction bases not matched to a gene: 8. CDR3 coding DNA: TGTGCCTGGAGTGTTGATGGGCGGGAGCTAGATACGCAGTATTTT. Encoded protein: CAWSVDGRELDTQYF.

This rearrangement joins TRBV7-9 to TRBJ2-7; TRBD2 aligns across 9 bases. The germline V gene encodes CDR1 SEHNR and CDR2 FQNEAQ (reference sequence). The junction had 2 bases not matched to a gene; V was cut back by 1 base and J by 1 base. CDR3 length: 15 amino acids. The CDR3 reads CASSLERGASYEQYF. Here the CDR3 DNA reads TGTGCCAGCAGCTTAGAGCGGGGGGCATCCTACGAGCAGTACTTC.

CDR3: CASSPAGGANTEAFF. The CDR3 DNA is TGTGCCAGCAGCCCGGCAGGGGGGGCGAACACTGAAGCTTTCTTT. J is TRBJ1-1 and V is TRBV9; 7 positions match TRBD1. This CDR3 has 15 residues. Unmatched junction bases numbered 7, after V lost 4 bases and J lost 1 base. Germline values: CDR1 SGDLS, CDR2 YYNGEE.

The CDR3 DNA reads as TGTGCCAGCTCACCACCGTGGAATTCACCCCTCCACTTT. Its translation: CASSPPWNSPLHF. The chain recombines TRBV18 with TRBJ1-6; no firm D call. V was clipped by 0 bases and J by 7 bases, with 4 bases between them. Germline CDR1 and CDR2: KGHSH and LQKENI. The CDR3 has 13 residues.

This clone appeared a single time. The chain joins TRBV28 to TRBJ1-4; D is possibly TRBD1 (5 bases). Trimming cost V 6 bases and J 0 bases, with 26 bases left between them. Per germline, CDR1 MDHEN and CDR2 SYDVKM. The length of the CDR3 is 20 residues. The DNA for the CDR3 is TGTGCCAGCAGCCTACTAACAGGAATGGGGTTAGGCGCAACTAATGAAAAACTGTTTTTT. Translating gives CASSLLTGMGLGATNEKLFF.

The CDR3 loop reads CAWRPQGANTEAFF. CDR3 in DNA: TGTGCCTGGAGACCCCAGGGGGCAAACACTGAAGCTTTCTTT. The chain uses TRBV30 and TRBJ1-1; 8 bases align to TRBD1. The germline V gene encodes CDR1 GTSNPN and CDR2 SVGIG (reference sequence). V was pared by 3 bases and J by 2 bases, with 5 bases of the junction left unmatched. This CDR3 has 14 residues.

The CDR3 coding sequence is TGTGCCAGCAGCTTGTACCGCCAGCCCCAGCATTTT. Translation gives CASSLYRQPQHF. This chain joins TRBV5-8 and TRBJ1-5; D not resolved. This CDR3 comprises 12 residues. Germline CDR1 and CDR2: SGHTS and YDEGEE. V dropped 1 base and J dropped 7 bases, with 6 bases sitting between them. Together with reference TRBV5-8 and TRBJ1-5, the CDR3 gives the full variable domain: EAGVTQSPTHLIKTRGQQATLRCSPISGHTSVYWYQQALGLGLQFLLWYDEGEERNRGNFPPRFSGRQFPNYSSELNVNALELEDSALYLCASSLYRQPQHFGDGTRLSIL.

The chain has TRBV6-5 and TRBJ1-5; D ambiguous. Germline CDR1 is MNHEY and CDR2 is SVGAGI. V was cut by 6 bases and J by 4 bases, with 16 bases left in between. The CDR3 is 15 amino acids. Here the CDR3 DNA reads TGTGCCAGCAGATGGACGCAACTAGGGAATCAGCCCCAGCATTTT. Encoded protein: CASRWTQLGNQPQHF.

V gene TRBV6-6 combines with J gene TRBJ1-4, with 9 bases lining up with TRBD1. The CDR3 has 14 residues. V was clipped by 4 bases and J by 7 bases; unmatched bases: 4. Germline loops: CDR1 MNHNY, CDR2 SVGAGI (reference sequence). For the CDR3, the DNA is TGTGCCAGCAGTTTCGACAGGGGGGTTGAAAAACTGTTTTTT. Translated, it gives CASSFDRGVEKLFF.

The V call is TRBV24-1, the J call TRBJ1-2; tentatively, D is TRBD1 (5 bases). This CDR3 region has 13 residues. V was cut by 5 bases and J by 2 bases, with 8 bases left in between. Germline V CDR1 and CDR2: KGHDR, SFDVKD. CDR3 sequence: CATSGGENYGYTF. CDR3 DNA sequence: TGTGCCACCAGTGGGGGGGAGAACTATGGCTACACCTTC.

The V gene is TRBV6-5, the J gene TRBJ2-1; D unclear. CDR1 and CDR2 from the germline V gene are MNHEY and SVGAGI. Trimming took 5 bases from V and 0 from J, leaving 11 bases between them. CDR3 length: 15 amino acids. The DNA of the CDR3 is TGTGCCAGCAGTCAGTCCCCATTCTCCTACAATGAGCAGTTCTTC. Its protein product is CASSQSPFSYNEQFF.

This clone was seen more than once but under ten times. The J gene is TRBJ1-5, the V gene TRBV11-2; D is unresolved. Germline CDR1 is SGHAT and CDR2 is FQNNGV. The CDR3 is made up of 14 amino acids. V lost 1 base and J lost 1, with 5 bases in between. CDR3 DNA: TGTGCCAGCAGCTTAGTGGGGAGCAATCAGCCCCAGCATTTT. Translation: CASSLVGSNQPQHF.

The chain links TRBV3-1 (or the pseudogene TRBV3-2) to TRBJ2-7; either TRBD1 or TRBD2 may fit D (5 bases each). Between the trimmed V and J ends, which lost 5 bases and 1 base, there was a span of 12 bases. CDR1 is LGHDT and CDR2 is YNNKEL in the germline V gene (reference sequence). This CDR3 has 14 residues. DNA for the CDR3: TGTGCCAGCAGCAAGGGACCGGCTTCCTACGAGCAGTACTTC. Protein: CASSKGPASYEQYF.

The chain employs TRBV25-1 and TRBJ2-2; 7 bases match TRBD1. This CDR3 has 17 amino acids. The germline V gene encodes CDR1 MGHDK and CDR2 SYGVNS. With V trimmed by 4 bases and J by 4 bases, 12 bases remained unmatched. CDR3 protein: CASSVSKGARRTGELFF. The CDR3 region has the DNA TGTGCCAGCAGTGTTTCGAAGGGGGCGAGGCGCACCGGGGAGCTGTTTTTT.

This chain links TRBV19 with TRBJ1-5, with unresolved D. CDR3 length: 14 residues. V was trimmed by 7 bases and J by 1 base, leaving 11 bases between them. From germline, CDR1 is LNHDA and CDR2 SQIVND (reference sequence). CDR3 DNA: TGTGCCAGTAACTGGCTAGGGAGCAATCAGCCCCAGCATTTT. Translation: CASNWLGSNQPQHF.